These 18 T cell receptor beta chains share one sample of origin, sequenced in a study of T cell responses to AZD1222 COVID-19 vaccine. Assay: immunoSEQ multiplex PCR; the TCRdb copy retains only in-frame clones and omits some. The data hold some 64,000 clones, with about 89% observed a single time. This specimen was peripheral blood, taken 28 days after the second dose of the MenACWY control vaccine. The receptors originated from an adult who received the MenACWY meningococcal vaccine as a control.

The chain joins TRBV3-1 (or the pseudogene TRBV3-2) to TRBJ2-3, with D perhaps matching TRBD1 (5 bases). The germline V gene encodes CDR1 LGHDT and CDR2 YNNKEL (reference sequence). The CDR3 is 14 residues long. Trimming left V 4 bases short and J 5 bases short, with 13 bases between. The CDR3 DNA reads as TGTGCCAGCAGCCTTGGCCGTAGGGGAGATACGCAGTATTTT. As protein: CASSLGRRGDTQYF.

The J gene is TRBJ2-1, the V gene TRBV6-5; 7 bases align to TRBD1. There are 11 residues in the CDR3. V lost 7 bases and J lost 8; bases outside the gene matches: 2. The germline V gene has CDR1 MNHEY and CDR2 SVGAGI. The DNA of the CDR3 is TGTGCCAGCAAAGGGGGCTATGAGCAGTTCTTC. Its protein is CASKGGYEQFF.

This chain connects TRBV6-4 to TRBJ2-1; D perhaps matches TRBD2 (5 bases). The CDR3 runs to 13 residues. Trimming took 3 bases from V and 10 from J, leaving 13 bases between them. Per the germline V gene, CDR1 is MRHNA and CDR2 is SNTAGT. The DNA for the CDR3 is TGTGCCAGCAGTGAAACACAACTAGGAGAGCAGTTCTTC. Translating it yields CASSETQLGEQFF.

The V gene is TRBV12-3 or TRBV12-4, the J gene TRBJ1-2, with a tentative D call TRBD1 (5 bases). CDR3 length: 13 residues. Trimming pared 6 bases from V and 3 bases from J, leaving 11 bases between. Written as DNA, the CDR3 is TGTGCCAGCAGCCTCCCGGGGCACTATGGCTACACCTTC. It specifies CASSLPGHYGYTF.

V usage is TRBV28 and J usage is TRBJ1-2; tentatively, D is TRBD1 (6 bases). The length of the CDR3 is 14 residues. V lost 6 bases and J 10 bases, leaving 21 bases between the germline ends. Germline V gene data show CDR1 as MDHEN and CDR2 as SYDVKM. The CDR3: CASRPSLGHPPYTF. The CDR3 DNA reads TGTGCCAGCAGGCCGAGTTTGGGACATCCACCCTACACCTTC.

The chain's CDR3 is CAWSVSSTEQYF. DNA for the CDR3: TGTGCCTGGAGTGTATCCAGCACCGAGCAGTACTTC. The gene calls are TRBV30 and TRBJ2-7; D is unclear. The length of the CDR3 is 12 residues. The germline CDR1 and CDR2 sequences are GTSNPN and SVGIG (reference sequence). The germline V and J ends were trimmed by 0 bases and 6 bases, with 9 bases remaining between them.

The chain recombines TRBV6-5 with TRBJ2-3; D is ambiguous. Trimming took 6 bases from V and 4 from J, leaving 11 bases between them. The germline V gene has CDR1 MNHEY and CDR2 SVGAGI. The CDR3 covers 13 residues. The CDR3 region has the DNA TGTGCCAGCAGACCACAACTCTCAGATACGCAGTATTTT. It yields the protein CASRPQLSDTQYF.

The chain combines TRBV7-3 with TRBJ2-2; 10 nucleotides agree with TRBD2. V lost 5 bases to trimming and J lost 7 bases; unmatched junction nucleotides: 10. The CDR3 spans 16 residues. The V gene's germline CDR1 is SGHTA and CDR2 FQGTGA. CDR3 in DNA: TGTGCCAGCAGCACCTCCGGGACTAGCGCAGGCGGGGAGCTGTTTTTT. This codes for CASSTSGTSAGGELFF.

The rearrangement uses TRBV6-6 and TRBJ1-5; 9 nucleotides match TRBD1. The CDR3 is made up of 16 amino acids. After removal of 1 base from V and 0 bases from J, the junction contained 1 base not matched to a gene. From germline, CDR1 is MNHNY and CDR2 SVGAGI (reference sequence). CDR3 amino acids: CASSYLDRGSNQPQHF. The CDR3 DNA follows: TGTGCCAGCAGTTACTTGGACAGGGGTAGCAATCAGCCCCAGCATTTT.

This chain joins TRBV18 and TRBJ2-7; 7 bases align to TRBD2. Germline values: CDR1 KGHSH, CDR2 LQKENI. Losses at the gene ends were 4 bases for V and 5 bases for J; bases not matched to a gene: 11. The CDR3 sequence is 15 residues long. The CDR3 loop is CASSRASAGANEQYF. The CDR3 region has the DNA TGTGCCAGCTCACGTGCTTCTGCGGGAGCCAACGAGCAGTACTTC.

This rearrangement joins TRBV3-1 (or the pseudogene TRBV3-2) to TRBJ2-7; D gene unclear. V lost 4 bases, J lost 2 bases, and 9 bases lay in between. CDR3 length: 13 residues. Germline V gene data show CDR1 as LGHDT and CDR2 as YNNKEL (reference sequence). CDR3 residues: CASSPTDTYEQYF. The CDR3, as DNA: TGTGCCAGCAGCCCCACAGATACCTACGAGCAGTACTTC.

This chain uses TRBV9 with TRBJ2-2; 7 bases map to TRBD2. This CDR3 region has 16 residues. Germline V CDR1 and CDR2: SGDLS, YYNGEE. Trimming cost V 1 base and J 1 base; bases outside gene matches: 4. The CDR3 is CASSVKREVNTGELFF. In nucleotides, the CDR3 is TGTGCCAGCAGCGTAAAACGGGAGGTGAACACCGGGGAGCTGTTTTTT.

V and J are TRBV27 and TRBJ2-1; 13 bases fit TRBD2. The germline V gene has CDR1 MNHEY and CDR2 SMNVEV (reference sequence). The CDR3 totals 15 residues. J gave up 4 bases and V 8 bases, and 5 bases lay outside the gene matches. The CDR3 DNA sequence: TGTGCCAGCTCCACGGGACTAGCGGGATACAATGAGCAGTTCTTC. Its protein is CASSTGLAGYNEQFF.

The V and J genes are TRBV11-1 and TRBJ2-1; possibly TRBD1 for D (5 bases). The CDR3 runs 15 residues. V lost 6 bases, J lost 0 bases, and 12 bases lay in between. Germline V gene data show CDR1 as SGHAT and CDR2 as FQDESV (reference sequence). The CDR3 spells CASRPRQISYNEQFF. The CDR3 nucleotides read TGTGCCAGCAGGCCCAGACAGATCTCCTACAATGAGCAGTTCTTC.

This chain uses TRBV27 with TRBJ1-5; D call uncertain. This CDR3 has 14 residues. In germline, CDR1 is MNHEY, CDR2 SMNVEV (reference sequence). V gave up 5 bases and J gave up 0 bases, with 8 bases separating them. CDR3 bases: TGTGCCAGCAGTGAACACCTTAGCAATCAGCCCCAGCATTTT. This sequence encodes CASSEHLSNQPQHF.

The V call is TRBV27, the J call TRBJ2-7, with a tentative D call TRBD1 (5 bases). Looked up from germline, CDR1 is MNHEY and CDR2 is SMNVEV (reference sequence). This CDR3 spans 13 amino acids. Trimming pared 6 bases from V and 3 bases from J, leaving 12 bases between. The CDR3 DNA follows: TGTGCCAGCAGCCCGACAGAACGCTACGAGCAGTACTTC. Its translation: CASSPTERYEQYF.

The rearrangement links TRBV7-2 to TRBJ1-2; TRBD1 matches at 8 bases. The CDR3 extends over 15 amino acids. The V and J ends lost 1 base and 3 bases, in that order; junction bases with no gene match: 4. The germline V gene encodes CDR1 SGHTA and CDR2 FQGNSA. CDR3 in amino acids: CASSLVGGQDYGYTF. In nucleotides, the CDR3 is TGTGCCAGCAGCTTAGTGGGGGGACAGGACTATGGCTACACCTTC. The full variable domain, its missing parts supplied by reference TRBV7-2 and TRBJ1-2, is GAGVSQSPSNKVTEKGKDVELRCDPISGHTALYWYRQSLGQGLEFLIYFQGNSAPDKSGLPSDRFSAERTGGSVSTLTIQRTQQEDSAVYLCASSLVGGQDYGYTFGSGTRLTVV.

The J gene is TRBJ2-3, the V gene TRBV7-2, with TRBD2 matching 11 bases. This CDR3 contains 18 residues. The V segment lost 5 bases and the J segment 3 bases; nucleotides outside the gene matches: 13. The V gene's germline CDR1 is SGHTA and CDR2 FQGNSA. The CDR3 bases are TGTGCCAGCAGCCCCTCTGGGACTAGCGGTCTTCTGACAGATACGCAGTATTTT. Residues: CASSPSGTSGLLTDTQYF. Variable domain in full (rest from reference TRBV7-2 and TRBJ2-3): GAGVSQSPSNKVTEKGKDVELRCDPISGHTALYWYRQSLGQGLEFLIYFQGNSAPDKSGLPSDRFSAERTGGSVSTLTIQRTQQEDSAVYLCASSPSGTSGLLTDTQYFGPGTRLTVL.